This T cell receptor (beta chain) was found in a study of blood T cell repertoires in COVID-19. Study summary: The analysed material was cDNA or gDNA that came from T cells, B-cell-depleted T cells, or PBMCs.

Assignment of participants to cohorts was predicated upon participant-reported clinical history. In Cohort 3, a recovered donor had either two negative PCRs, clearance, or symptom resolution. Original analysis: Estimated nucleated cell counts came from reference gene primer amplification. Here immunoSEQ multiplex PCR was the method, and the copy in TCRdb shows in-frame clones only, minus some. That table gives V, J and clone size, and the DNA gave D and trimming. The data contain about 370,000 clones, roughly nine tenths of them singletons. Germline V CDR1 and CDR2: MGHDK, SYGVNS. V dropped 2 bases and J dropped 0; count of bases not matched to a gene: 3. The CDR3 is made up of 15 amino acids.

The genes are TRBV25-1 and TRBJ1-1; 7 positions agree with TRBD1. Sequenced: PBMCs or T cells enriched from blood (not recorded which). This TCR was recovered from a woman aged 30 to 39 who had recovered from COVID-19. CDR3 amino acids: CASSEQGGMNTEAFF. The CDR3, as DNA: TGTGCCAGCAGTGAACAGGGGGGCATGAACACTGAAGCTTTCTTT. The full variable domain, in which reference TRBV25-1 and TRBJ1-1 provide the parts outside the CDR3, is EADIYQTPRYLVIGTGKKITLECSQTMGHDKMYWYQQDPGMELHLIHYSYGVNSTEKGDLSSESTVSRIRTEHFPLTLESARPSHTSQYLCASSEQGGMNTEAFFGQGTRLTVV.